This T cell receptor beta chain appears in the sequencing data of a study of Graves' ophthalmopathy and Graves' hyperthyroidism. Study results and caveats: Blood samples also showed most expanded thyroid clonotypes exceeding 0.001 frequency.

Germline V gives CDR1 MNHNS, CDR2 SASEGT. V dropped 7 bases and J dropped 10; count of bases not matched to a gene: 6. CDR3 length equals 11 residues. With respect to this clonotype: Its antigen is currently unknown.

RNA transcripts served as template for amplifying TCR beta CDR3 sequences. HTBI primers were used in a first-round RT-PCR, which preceded a second-round multiplex PCR. From the multiplex PCR reads, TCRdb called clonotypes with MiXCR, one entry per CDR3 protein. The sample has 300,000 to 500,000 distinct CDR3 sequences, 15% to 17% seen once. Symptoms, serum thyroxine and TRAb, thyroid ultrasound, and orbital computed tomography formed the diagnostic basis. The TCR originated in a woman under 30 with stable Graves' hyperthyroidism. The rearrangement uses TRBV6-1 and TRBJ1-1, with 7 positions matching TRBD1. What was sequenced was peripheral blood. CDR3 protein: CASTETGRAFF. The DNA of the CDR3 is TGTGCCAGCACCGAGACAGGGCGAGCTTTCTTT.